These 26 T cell receptor beta chains were all obtained from the same sample, sequenced in a study of response to subunit inactivated influenza vaccine. Each CDR3 protein is one row after TCRdb ran MiXCR on the RT-PCR reads. The sample carries roughly 520,000 distinct CDR3 sequences, 25% recorded once. The sample in question was CD4+ T cells sorted from PBMCs, obtained 4 to 6 days after vaccination. These receptors came from a man in his fifties or sixties who received an inactivated influenza vaccine.

This clonotype was detected only a few times. This sequence joins TRBV18 and TRBJ2-7; TRBD1 might be the D (6 bases). Trimming left V 2 bases short and J 5 bases short, with 10 bases between. This CDR3 region has 13 residues. Germline V gene data show CDR1 as KGHSH and CDR2 as LQKENI. CDR3 coding DNA: TGTGCCAGCTCACCAAAAACAGGGAACGAGCAGTACTTC. Protein sequence: CASSPKTGNEQYF.

In its sample, this clonotype was seen a few times. V and J are TRBV10-3 and TRBJ2-1; D might be TRBD2 (7 bases). The length of the CDR3 is 14 residues. V lost 6 bases, J lost 5 bases, and 14 bases lay in between. Looked up from germline, CDR1 is ENHRY and CDR2 is SYGVKD. This CDR3 is CAISERGGNNEQFF. The CDR3 nucleotides are TGTGCCATCAGCGAGAGGGGGGGAAACAATGAGCAGTTCTTC.

This clonotype was observed at least ten times. The rearrangement joins TRBV12-3 or TRBV12-4 to TRBJ2-1; the match to TRBD1 covers 7 bases. With 3 bases clipped from V and 9 bases from J, the junction kept 11 bases outside the gene matches. The CDR3 is 15 amino acids. CDR3 sequence reads: CASSFSGQPNREQFF. CDR3 coding DNA: TGTGCCAGCAGTTTTTCGGGACAGCCCAATCGTGAGCAGTTCTTC.

The gene calls are TRBV6-1 and TRBJ2-7, with D maybe TRBD2 (5 bases). Looked up from germline, CDR1 is MNHNS and CDR2 is SASEGT. V dropped 8 bases and J dropped 2 bases, with 7 bases sitting between them. This CDR3 has 11 amino acids. CDR3 amino acids: CASGSTYEQYF. CDR3 nucleotide sequence: TGTGCCAGCGGGAGTACCTACGAGCAGTACTTC.

This clonotype has at least ten counts. CDR3 in DNA: TGTGCCATCAGTGATGGCACCCGCTCCTACGAGCAGTACTTC. Amino acids: CAISDGTRSYEQYF. V gene TRBV10-3 combines with J gene TRBJ2-7, with D hard to call. Germline loops: CDR1 ENHRY, CDR2 SYGVKD. This CDR3 has 14 amino acids. Trimming removed 3 bases at V and 0 bases at J, with 9 bases between.

CDR3 residues: CSVDVGPRYEQYF. In DNA, the CDR3 is TGCAGCGTTGATGTCGGCCCGAGGTACGAGCAGTACTTC. The rearrangement uses TRBV29-1 and TRBJ2-7; D gene uncertain. Germline CDR1 is SQVTM and CDR2 is ANQGSEA. This CDR3 is built from 13 residues. Trimming pared 3 bases from V and 4 bases from J, leaving 13 bases between.

The chain carries TRBV4-2 and TRBJ2-5; D is possibly TRBD2 (5 bases). Germline CDR1 is LGHNA and CDR2 is YNFKEQ. The CDR3 runs to 16 residues. V dropped 0 bases and J dropped 5 bases, with 16 bases sitting between them. Here the CDR3 DNA reads TGTGCCAGCAGCCAAGATGAGGGTGAGGGTGGGGAGACCCAGTACTTC. Protein: CASSQDEGEGGETQYF.

The chain recombines TRBV7-2 with TRBJ2-2, with 8 nucleotides matching TRBD2. CDR1 and CDR2 from the germline V gene are SGHTA and FQGNSA. V shed 4 bases, J shed 0 bases, and the junction held 4 bases outside the gene matches. The CDR3 sequence is 16 residues long. The CDR3 is CASSSPAGANTGELFF. As DNA, the CDR3 is TGTGCCAGCAGCTCCCCAGCGGGGGCGAACACCGGGGAGCTGTTTTTT.

This rearrangement joins TRBV6-1 to TRBJ2-5; 11 bases map to TRBD1. This CDR3 comprises 13 residues. Germline loops: CDR1 MNHNS, CDR2 SASEGT. V lost 8 bases to trimming and J lost 5 bases; unmatched junction nucleotides: 4. CDR3 in amino acids: CASGRTGGETQYF. The CDR3 bases are TGTGCCAGCGGACGGACAGGGGGCGAGACCCAGTACTTC.

The rearrangement uses TRBV18 and TRBJ2-7, with 8 bases that match TRBD2. Germline CDR1 and CDR2: KGHSH and LQKENI. The CDR3 sequence is 13 residues long. V shed 1 base, J shed 10 bases, and the junction held 6 bases outside the gene matches. The CDR3 sequence is CASSPRERGQQYF. As DNA, the CDR3 is TGTGCCAGCTCACCACGGGAGCGGGGGCAACAGTACTTC.

This chain joins TRBV7-6 and TRBJ2-3, with a possible D match to TRBD1 (5 bases). Germline lookup yields CDR1 SGHVS and CDR2 FNYEAQ. Trimming pared 1 base from V and 2 bases from J, leaving 10 bases between. The CDR3 has 15 residues. CDR3 sequence: CASSLGQPTTDTQYF. CDR3 in DNA: TGTGCCAGCAGCTTAGGACAGCCGACCACAGATACGCAGTATTTT.

This clonotype was detected a few times. The chain links TRBV7-9 to TRBJ1-2; 10 bases are shared with TRBD1. Germline-derived CDR1 and CDR2 are SEHNR and FQNEAQ (reference sequence). There are 15 residues in the CDR3. J was trimmed by 0 bases and V by 4 bases; bases with no gene match: 2. CDR3 DNA: TGTGCCAGCAGCTCGGACAGGGGGGCTAACTATGGCTACACCTTC. As protein: CASSSDRGANYGYTF. The full variable domain, with the rest looked up from reference TRBV7-9 and TRBJ1-2, is DTGVSQNPRHKITKRGQNVTFRCDPISEHNRLYWYRQTLGQGPEFLTYFQNEAQLEKSRLLSDRFSAERPKGSFSTLEIQRTEQGDSAMYLCASSSDRGANYGYTFGSGTRLTVV.

This clonotype was seen only a few times. A much bigger clone sits one base away, suggesting this may be a read error. This rearrangement joins TRBV20-1 to TRBJ1-5; TRBD1 matches at 7 bases. The CDR3 covers 13 residues. V trimming: 3 bases; J trimming: 2 bases; junction bases outside the gene matches: 1. Germline assignment: CDR1 DFQATT and CDR2 SNEGSKA (reference sequence). CDR3 in amino acids: CSASGTGNQPQHF. In DNA, the CDR3 is TGCAGTGCTAGTGGGACAGGCAATCAGCCCCAGCATTTT.

This chain joins TRBV20-1 and TRBJ2-1; D perhaps matches TRBD2 (6 bases). V dropped 3 bases and J dropped 8 bases, with 20 bases sitting between them. The CDR3 has 15 residues. From germline, CDR1 is DFQATT and CDR2 SNEGSKA (reference sequence). CDR3 sequence (DNA): TGCAGTGCTAGCTTTGGGGACTTCCGATACGATGAGCAGTTCTTC. Amino acid sequence: CSASFGDFRYDEQFF.

This clonotype was seen more than once but under ten times. The chain joins TRBV18 to TRBJ2-2; TRBD2 aligns across 7 bases. The germline V gene has CDR1 KGHSH and CDR2 LQKENI. Losses at the gene ends were 3 bases for V and 3 bases for J; bases not matched to a gene: 7. The CDR3 runs 16 residues. CDR3 protein: CASSPLGRRDTGELFF. The CDR3 bases are TGTGCCAGCTCACCCCTCGGGAGGAGAGACACCGGGGAGCTGTTTTTT.

This clonotype was observed a handful of times. V and J are TRBV5-1 and TRBJ1-1, with D perhaps matching TRBD1 (6 bases). In germline, CDR1 is SGHRS, CDR2 YFSETQ. The length of the CDR3 is 14 residues. V was shortened by 4 bases and J by 0 bases, with 10 bases between the two germline ends. The CDR3 coding sequence is TGCGCCAGCAGCCCAGGGGATTTGAACACTGAAGCTTTCTTT. This gives the protein CASSPGDLNTEAFF.

The rearrangement links TRBV20-1 to TRBJ2-5, with D perhaps matching TRBD2 (6 bases). This CDR3 is built from 14 residues. Per the germline V gene, CDR1 is DFQATT and CDR2 is SNEGSKA (reference sequence). The V gene lost 3 bases and the J gene lost 5 bases, with 16 bases spanning the gap. In DNA form, the CDR3 reads TGCAGTGCTAGGGGAGGCGCATTTCAGGAGACCCAGTACTTC. Amino acid sequence: CSARGGAFQETQYF.

Concerning this clonotype: Compared with germline, one end of the junction differs, possibly owing to a read error. This rearrangement joins TRBV9 to TRBJ1-2; possibly TRBD1 for D (6 bases). The CDR3 loop spans 16 amino acids. Per the germline V gene, CDR1 is SGDLS and CDR2 is YYNGEE. The DNA of the CDR3 is TGCGCCAGCAGCAACGGGGTAGACACCGTACAGGGTGGCTACACCTTC. Its translation: CASSNGVDTVQGGYTF.

This clonotype was counted a few times. The chain joins TRBV6-1 to TRBJ1-4; D may be TRBD1 (5 bases). The CDR3 extends over 16 amino acids. Trimming pared 7 bases from V and 6 bases from J, leaving 21 bases between. Germline assignment: CDR1 MNHNS and CDR2 SASEGT. The CDR3 nucleotides are TGTGCCAGCACCTTAGAGGCCGGGGGAGGTTATGAAAAACTGTTTTTT. Translation gives CASTLEAGGGYEKLFF.

The chain joins TRBV7-9 to TRBJ1-5; possibly TRBD1 for D (6 bases). Germline V lookup: CDR1 SEHNR, CDR2 FQNEAQ (reference sequence). V was shortened by 3 bases and J by 2 bases, with 11 bases between the two germline ends. The CDR3 has 15 residues. CDR3 sequence: CASSLSGGGNQPQHF. DNA of the CDR3: TGTGCCAGCAGCTTGAGTGGGGGCGGCAATCAGCCCCAGCATTTT.

The V and J genes are TRBV12-3 or TRBV12-4 and TRBJ2-2, with 10 bases fitting TRBD1. The CDR3 length is 17 residues. The V gene end was trimmed by 2 bases and the J gene end by 0 bases; junction bases not matched to a gene: 3. The CDR3 region has the DNA TGTGCCAGCAGTTTACCGACAGGGGGCCCGAACACCGGGGAGCTGTTTTTT. Translated, it gives CASSLPTGGPNTGELFF.

The gene calls are TRBV11-2 and TRBJ1-2; possible D gene TRBD1, 5 bases. The CDR3 consists of 13 residues. V was shortened by 5 bases and J by 7 bases, with 14 bases between the two germline ends. The germline gives CDR1 SGHAT, CDR2 FQNNGV. Written as DNA, the CDR3 is TGTGCCAGCAGCCCAAAGGGCGGGGCTGGCTACACCTTC. Translating gives CASSPKGGAGYTF.

This clonotype was seen only a few times. This chain joins TRBV5-1 and TRBJ1-4, with 9 bases matching TRBD1. V lost 0 bases to trimming and J lost 7 bases; unmatched junction nucleotides: 4. Looked up from germline, CDR1 is SGHRS and CDR2 is YFSETQ. This CDR3 is 15 amino acids long. CDR3 coding DNA: TGCGCCAGCAGCTTGGTTACAGGGGGCGGTGAAAAACTGTTTTTT. Its protein is CASSLVTGGGEKLFF.

The table lists this clonotype with a few counts. The chain combines TRBV29-1 with TRBJ2-2; 13 bases are a match to TRBD2. Germline CDR1 SQVTM, CDR2 ANQGSEA. J was trimmed by 4 bases and V by 7 bases; bases with no gene match: 9. The CDR3 spans 16 residues. CDR3 in DNA: TGCAGCGGCTCCGGACTAGCGGGAGAGGGCACCGGGGAGCTGTTTTTT. Its protein is CSGSGLAGEGTGELFF.

The rearrangement links TRBV6-2 or TRBV6-3 to TRBJ1-2; D gene unclear. Germline V CDR1 and CDR2: MNHEY, SVGEGT. The length of the CDR3 is 14 residues. Trimming shortened V by 2 bases and J by 6 bases, and 13 bases separated the two germline ends. This chain's CDR3 is CASSYLAMHDGYTF. As DNA, the CDR3 is TGTGCCAGCAGTTACCTTGCGATGCACGATGGCTACACCTTC.

There are a few counts of this clonotype. The V and J genes are TRBV7-6 and TRBJ2-7; the match to TRBD1 covers 7 bases. Germline CDR1 SGHVS, CDR2 FNYEAQ. This CDR3 is built from 15 residues. The V gene end was trimmed by 5 bases and the J gene end by 0 bases; junction bases not matched to a gene: 7. The CDR3 bases are TGTGCCAGCAGCCCGGGACAGAGTCGCTCCTACGAGCAGTACTTC. Translating gives CASSPGQSRSYEQYF.